The 26 T cell receptor beta chains given below trace back to one sample, sequenced in a study of cytomegalovirus exposure and HLA in healthy donors. The PCR had 60 Vbeta and 13 Jbeta primers. Profiling relied on immunoSEQ multiplex PCR, and the TCRdb table lists in-frame clones only, not all of them. Among about 130,000 clones listed, approximately 80% were seen once. Sequences were obtained from PBMCs. The receptors were gathered from a girl aged 2-10 years in good health and CMV-seronegative.

The chain links TRBV9 to TRBJ2-5, with 9 bases identical to TRBD2. The DNA end is a closer match to TRBJ2-7, so the J assignment may be wrong. CDR3 length equals 15 residues. Germline V CDR1 and CDR2: SGDLS, YYNGEE. The CDR3 DNA is TGTGCCAGCAGCCGAACGGGGACTAGCCGAGACGAGCAGTACTTC. It codes for CASSRTGTSRDEQYF.

The CDR3 region has the DNA TGCGCCAGCAGCTTGGCGCTGGGCGACCAAGAGACCCAGTACTTC. Its translation is CASSLALGDQETQYF. J is TRBJ2-5 and V is TRBV5-1, with no clear D. CDR3 length: 15 amino acids. V gave up 0 bases and J gave up 0 bases, with 9 bases separating them. Germline values: CDR1 SGHRS, CDR2 YFSETQ. The full variable domain, with the rest looked up from reference TRBV5-1 and TRBJ2-5, is KAGVTQTPRYLIKTRGQQVTLSCSPISGHRSVSWYQQTPGQGLQFLFEYFSETQRNKGNFPGRFSGRQFSNSRSEMNVSTLELGDSALYLCASSLALGDQETQYFGPGTRLLVL.

The V call is TRBV7-2, the J call TRBJ2-7; the D gene is possibly TRBD1 (6 bases). CDR3 length: 15 amino acids. V was shortened by 6 bases and J by 1 base, with 16 bases between the two germline ends. Germline CDR1 is SGHTA and CDR2 is FQGNSA. CDR3 coding DNA: TGTGCCAGCAGGCGTAACAGACAGGAGTCCTACGAGCAGTACTTC. Protein sequence: CASRRNRQESYEQYF.

The chain couples TRBV6-4 to TRBJ2-3, with D tentatively TRBD2 (6 bases). The germline V gene encodes CDR1 MRHNA and CDR2 SNTAGT. The CDR3 is 15 residues long. V shed 4 bases and J shed 4 bases, with 15 bases lying between them. This CDR3 is CASSVSGVGADTQYF. CDR3 in DNA: TGTGCCAGCAGTGTATCGGGAGTGGGCGCAGATACGCAGTATTTT.

The chain carries TRBV7-2 and TRBJ2-1, with D perhaps matching TRBD1 (5 bases). This CDR3 is 16 amino acids long. With 3 bases removed from V and 4 bases from J, the gap between germline ends came to 16 bases. From germline, CDR1 is SGHTA and CDR2 FQGNSA. The CDR3 bases are TGTGCCAGCAGCTTCCGAGACAGAGCTGTTTACAATGAGCAGTTCTTC. Translation: CASSFRDRAVYNEQFF.

The chain has TRBV29-1 and TRBJ1-1; TRBD1 agrees at 10 bases. The V gene's germline CDR1 is SQVTM and CDR2 ANQGSEA. Unmatched junction bases numbered 8, after V lost 5 bases and J lost 5 bases. The CDR3 sequence is 14 residues long. CDR3: CSVIRQGAGTEAFF. DNA of the CDR3: TGCAGCGTTATTAGACAGGGGGCAGGGACTGAAGCTTTCTTT.

This chain connects TRBV27 to TRBJ1-3; 7 nucleotides line up with TRBD1. With V trimmed by 2 bases and J by 4 bases, 14 bases remained unmatched. CDR1 is MNHEY and CDR2 is SMNVEV in the germline V gene (reference sequence). This CDR3 has 18 amino acids. The CDR3 protein is CASSLQNRGLIGGNTIYF. The DNA for the CDR3 is TGTGCCAGCAGTTTACAGAACAGGGGATTAATTGGGGGAAACACCATATATTTT.

This clone was observed once. This chain connects TRBV18 to TRBJ1-1, with D hard to call. The CDR3 loop spans 15 amino acids. Germline V gene lookup returns CDR1 KGHSH and CDR2 LQKENI. V lost 4 bases and J lost 0, with 12 bases in between. CDR3 protein: CASSQRQALNTEAFF. Written as DNA, the CDR3 is TGTGCCAGCTCACAACGTCAGGCCTTGAACACTGAAGCTTTCTTT.

The chain has TRBV7-2 and TRBJ1-1, with 7 bases identical to TRBD1. Germline V CDR1 and CDR2: SGHTA, FQGNSA. After removal of 6 bases from V and 1 base from J, the junction contained 11 bases not matched to a gene. This CDR3 contains 16 residues. The CDR3 bases are TGTGCCAGCAGAGGGATTGGCGGACAGGCGAACACTGAAGCTTTCTTT. Amino acids: CASRGIGGQANTEAFF.

This clone was seen a handful of times. The identical CDR3 is also encoded by other nucleotide sequences in the sample. The genes are TRBV5-1 and TRBJ2-7, with D maybe TRBD1 (5 bases). CDR1 is SGHRS, CDR2 YFSETQ, per germline. V was pared by 0 bases and J by 1 base, with 5 bases between. The CDR3 covers 13 residues. Written as DNA, the CDR3 is TGCGCCAGCAGCTTGGGACAGTCCTACGAGCAGTACTTC. Amino acid sequence: CASSLGQSYEQYF.

The chain joins TRBV5-4 to TRBJ2-1; 11 bases match TRBD2. After removal of 0 bases from V and 4 bases from J, the junction contained 6 bases not matched to a gene. The length of the CDR3 is 17 residues. Per germline, CDR1 SGHNT and CDR2 YYREEE (reference sequence). Here the CDR3 reads CASSLGGTSGHYNEQFF. The CDR3, as DNA: TGTGCCAGCAGCTTGGGGGGGACTAGCGGACATTACAATGAGCAGTTCTTC.

The V call is TRBV19, the J call TRBJ1-6; D gene unclear. Per germline, CDR1 LNHDA and CDR2 SQIVND (reference sequence). The V gene lost 3 bases and the J gene lost 9 bases, with 18 bases spanning the gap. The CDR3 loop spans 16 amino acids. CDR3 nucleotides: TGTGCCAGTAGTATTGCAGACGCGGTTCCTCCTTCACCCCTCCACTTT. Translated, it gives CASSIADAVPPSPLHF.

The chain recombines TRBV25-1 with TRBJ2-7; 7 bases line up with TRBD2. V shed 4 bases, J shed 0 bases, and the junction held 9 bases outside the gene matches. The CDR3 runs to 16 residues. From germline, CDR1 is MGHDK and CDR2 SYGVNS. CDR3 nucleotide sequence: TGTGCCAGCAGTGCTCGGGGCGGGAGTTACTCCTACGAGCAGTACTTC. As protein: CASSARGGSYSYEQYF.

The chain has TRBV15 and TRBJ2-3, with D possibly matching TRBD1 (6 bases). Germline V gives CDR1 LNHNV, CDR2 YYDKDF (reference sequence). Trimming shortened V by 0 bases and J by 1 base, and 23 bases separated the two germline ends. This CDR3 region has 20 residues. In DNA form, the CDR3 reads TGTGCCACCAGCAGAGATACCCCCGGGACAAATCCTAAGGGCACAGATACGCAGTATTTT. This gives the protein CATSRDTPGTNPKGTDTQYF.

The genes are TRBV5-4 and TRBJ2-5; TRBD2 matches 12 bases. The CDR3 covers 16 residues. CDR1 is SGHNT and CDR2 is YYREEE in the germline V gene (reference sequence). V gave up 4 bases and J gave up 1 base; unmatched junction bases: 5. In DNA, the CDR3 is TGTGCCAGCAGCGTCGGACTAGCGGGGAGCCAAGAGACCCAGTACTTC. Translated, it gives CASSVGLAGSQETQYF.

The gene calls are TRBV18 and TRBJ2-3; 9 bases agree with TRBD1. Germline CDR1 and CDR2: KGHSH and LQKENI. The CDR3 extends over 16 amino acids. Unmatched junction bases numbered 10, after V lost 3 bases and J lost 6 bases. The CDR3 DNA reads as TGTGCCAGCTCACCTCCTCGGACAGGGGATCGCGATACGCAGTATTTT. Amino acids: CASSPPRTGDRDTQYF. Drawing the rest from reference TRBV18 and TRBJ2-3, the complete variable domain is NAGVMQNPRHLVRRRGQEARLRCSPMKGHSHVYWYRQLPEEGLKFMVYLQKENIIDESGMPKERFSAEFPKEGPSILRIQQVVRGDSAAYFCASSPPRTGDRDTQYFGPGTRLTVL.

This clone came up a few times. The chain has TRBV19 and TRBJ2-7; TRBD1 matches 9 bases. This CDR3 is 14 amino acids long. V lost 4 bases to trimming and J lost 5 bases; unmatched junction nucleotides: 6. Germline CDR1 is LNHDA and CDR2 is SQIVND (reference sequence). This chain's CDR3 is CASSRLTGGHEQYF. The CDR3 bases are TGTGCCAGTAGTAGGCTGACAGGGGGGCACGAGCAGTACTTC.

The chain couples TRBV5-6 to TRBJ2-2, with TRBD2 identical over 8 bases. CDR1 is SGHDT, CDR2 YYEEEE, per germline. V dropped 6 bases and J dropped 7; count of bases not matched to a gene: 11. The CDR3 spans 15 residues. CDR3 amino acids: CASKENGGANGELFF. In nucleotides, the CDR3 is TGTGCCAGCAAAGAAAACGGGGGGGCAAACGGGGAGCTGTTTTTT. Full variable domain (remainder filled in from reference TRBV5-6 and TRBJ2-2): DAGVTQSPTHLIKTRGQQVTLRCSPKSGHDTVSWYQQALGQGPQFIFQYYEEEERQRGNFPDRFSGHQFPNYSSELNVNALLLGDSALYLCASKENGGANGELFFGEGSRLTVL.

The chain has TRBV7-2 and TRBJ1-2; TRBD1 matches 8 bases. CDR3 length: 14 residues. Germline V gene data show CDR1 as SGHTA and CDR2 as FQGNSA. V shed 2 bases and J 6 bases; nucleotides not matched to a gene: 5. CDR3 residues: CASSLIQGADGYTF. As DNA, the CDR3 is TGTGCCAGCAGCTTAATCCAGGGGGCGGATGGCTACACCTTC. The full variable domain, in which reference TRBV7-2 and TRBJ1-2 provide the parts outside the CDR3, is GAGVSQSPSNKVTEKGKDVELRCDPISGHTALYWYRQSLGQGLEFLIYFQGNSAPDKSGLPSDRFSAERTGGSVSTLTIQRTQQEDSAVYLCASSLIQGADGYTFGSGTRLTVV.

The count of this clone is one. The rearrangement links TRBV29-1 to TRBJ1-2, with TRBD1 matching over 8 bases. This CDR3 comprises 15 residues. Germline lookup yields CDR1 SQVTM and CDR2 ANQGSEA. Germline trimming cut 6 bases from V and 1 base from J; bases unmatched to any gene: 10. The CDR3 DNA is TGCAGCGTCCACAAAGCGGGACAGGATAACTATGGCTACACCTTC. This translates into CSVHKAGQDNYGYTF.

A single count supports this clone. This chain uses TRBV28 with TRBJ2-1; perhaps TRBD2 as D (6 bases). This CDR3 comprises 16 residues. Germline V gene sequence: CDR1 MDHEN, CDR2 SYDVKM. Trimming shortened V by 7 bases and J by 6 bases, and 22 bases separated the two germline ends. The CDR3 is CASNLGTAAGGNEQFF. The CDR3 DNA reads as TGTGCCAGCAATCTGGGCACGGCTGCCGGGGGCAATGAGCAGTTCTTC. Together with reference TRBV28 and TRBJ2-1, the CDR3 gives the full variable domain: DVKVTQSSRYLVKRTGEKVFLECVQDMDHENMFWYRQDPGLGLRLIYFSYDVKMKEKGDIPEGYSVSREKKERFSLILESASTNQTSMYLCASNLGTAAGGNEQFFGPGTRLTVL.

The chain combines TRBV6-6 with TRBJ1-2; the match to TRBD1 covers 11 bases. Germline CDR1 MNHNY, CDR2 SVGAGI (reference sequence). This CDR3 has 16 residues. With V trimmed by 7 bases and J by 4 bases, 11 bases remained unmatched. For the CDR3, the DNA is TGTGCCAGCACAACCACGGGGGACAGGGGGTCCTATGGCTACACCTTC. Translation: CASTTTGDRGSYGYTF.

Remarks on this clone: Within the sample, other DNA sequences also encode this same CDR3. J is TRBJ2-7 and V is TRBV7-3, with 10 bases aligning to TRBD2. J lost 2 bases, V lost 5 bases, and 6 bases had no gene match. The CDR3 has 15 amino acids. The germline CDR1 and CDR2 sequences are SGHTA and FQGTGA. CDR3 amino acids: CASSIAGGGTYEQYF. DNA for the CDR3: TGTGCCAGCAGCATAGCGGGAGGCGGCACCTACGAGCAGTACTTC.

The J gene is TRBJ1-2, the V gene TRBV4-1; D remains ambiguous. CDR1 MGHRA and CDR2 YSYEKL come from the germline V gene. Trimming removed 1 base at V and 2 bases at J, with 14 bases between. This CDR3 comprises 16 residues. CDR3 sequence (DNA): TGCGCCAGCAGCCAAGTTATTCCGGGGAGGAACTATGGCTACACCTTC. The encoded protein is CASSQVIPGRNYGYTF.

This clone was counted once. The chain employs TRBV29-1 and TRBJ1-1; D call uncertain. The germline gives CDR1 SQVTM, CDR2 ANQGSEA. This CDR3 has 12 amino acids. V gave up 6 bases and J gave up 2 bases, with 10 bases separating them. The DNA for the CDR3 is TGCAGCGTCCAAACAGTAAACACTGAAGCTTTCTTT. Its translation is CSVQTVNTEAFF. The full variable domain, its missing parts supplied by reference TRBV29-1 and TRBJ1-1, is SAVISQKPSRDICQRGTSLTIQCQVDSQVTMMFWYRQQPGQSLTLIATANQGSEATYESGFVIDKFPISRPNLTFSTLTVSNMSPEDSSIYLCSVQTVNTEAFFGQGTRLTVV.

The chain uses TRBV5-4 and TRBJ1-1; D unresolved. V was pared by 0 bases and J by 5 bases, with 8 bases between. From germline, CDR1 is SGHNT and CDR2 YYREEE (reference sequence). The CDR3 runs 13 residues. This CDR3 is CASSLAAGTEAFF. CDR3 DNA sequence: TGTGCCAGCAGCTTGGCCGCAGGAACTGAAGCTTTCTTT.